Following are 27 T cell receptor beta chains from one sample sequenced in a study of T cell responses to AZD1222 COVID-19 vaccine (dated by TCRdb to 2020 to 2023). This sample's time point label indicates: baseline before first vaccination. The method behind the library was the immunoSEQ multiplex PCR assay. The clones in this table, taken by TCRdb from immuneACCESS, are in-frame only. Not every clone is retained; where verified, under half of the shortfall comes from an unresolved V gene, and the cause of the rest is unknown. In this sample the table shows roughly 110,000 clones, approximately 84% of which occur a single time. The ten largest clones represent 9.4% of the sample. The source material was peripheral blood, sampled on day 0 of AZD1222 vaccination. The receptors stem from an adult in good health.

V usage is TRBV7-2 and J usage is TRBJ2-4; 7 bases agree with TRBD1. The junction had 3 bases not matched to a gene; V was cut back by 3 bases and J by 7 bases. Germline V gene data show CDR1 as SGHTA and CDR2 as FQGNSA. The CDR3 extends over 13 amino acids. The DNA of the CDR3 is TGTGCCAGCAGCTTGGGGACAGCGAACATTCAGTACTTC. As protein: CASSLGTANIQYF.

The chain has TRBV12-3 or TRBV12-4 and TRBJ2-7; no definite D call. The CDR3 is 12 residues long. Trimming removed 6 bases at V and 6 bases at J, with 12 bases between. DNA of the CDR3: TGTGCCAGCAGCAGGATAATGCGCGAGCAGTACTTC. It translates to CASSRIMREQYF.

This rearrangement joins TRBV6-1 to TRBJ1-5; D remains unclear. Germline V lookup: CDR1 MNHNS, CDR2 SASEGT. The CDR3 contains 18 residues. Trimming shortened V by 4 bases and J by 0 bases, and 19 bases separated the two germline ends. The CDR3 region is CASSVSPLALNSNQPQHF. The CDR3 bases are TGTGCCAGCAGTGTCTCCCCGTTAGCCCTCAATAGCAATCAGCCCCAGCATTTT.

The chain joins TRBV5-1 to TRBJ1-1; TRBD1 aligns across 9 bases. CDR3 length: 18 residues. The trim removed 5 bases at V and 0 bases at J, leaving 14 bases unmatched. Germline V lookup: CDR1 SGHRS, CDR2 YFSETQ. The CDR3 region has the DNA TGCGCCAGCAGGGGGTGGACAGGGGCGACTTTTTTGAACACTGAAGCTTTCTTT. Protein: CASRGWTGATFLNTEAFF.

J is TRBJ2-2 and V is TRBV7-2; TRBD2 agrees at 8 bases. Germline assignment: CDR1 SGHTA and CDR2 FQGNSA. Trimming cost V 5 bases and J 1 base; bases outside gene matches: 6. The CDR3 has 16 amino acids. The CDR3 is CASSRNSGMNTGELFF. CDR3 in DNA: TGTGCCAGCAGCCGCAATAGCGGGATGAACACCGGGGAGCTGTTTTTT. The full variable domain, with the rest looked up from reference TRBV7-2 and TRBJ2-2, is GAGVSQSPSNKVTEKGKDVELRCDPISGHTALYWYRQSLGQGLEFLIYFQGNSAPDKSGLPSDRFSAERTGGSVSTLTIQRTQQEDSAVYLCASSRNSGMNTGELFFGEGSRLTVL.

The chain uses TRBV13 and TRBJ1-5; D is ambiguous. Trimming removed 0 bases at V and 5 bases at J, with 11 bases between. This CDR3 region has 15 residues. CDR1 PRHDT and CDR2 FYEKMQ come from the germline V gene (reference sequence). This CDR3 is CASSLGGPGDQPQHF. The CDR3 DNA follows: TGTGCCAGCAGCTTAGGAGGACCCGGAGATCAGCCCCAGCATTTT.

The chain uses TRBV4-1 and TRBJ2-1, with 9 positions matching TRBD2. This CDR3 has 16 amino acids. Germline V lookup: CDR1 MGHRA, CDR2 YSYEKL. Trimming cost V 4 bases and J 0 bases; bases outside gene matches: 4. The CDR3 reads CASSLGLAHSYNEQFF. In DNA form, the CDR3 reads TGCGCCAGCAGCCTGGGACTAGCCCACTCCTACAATGAGCAGTTCTTC.

The rearrangement uses TRBV28 and TRBJ2-7; D is unresolved. V gave up 7 bases and J gave up 4 bases, with 8 bases separating them. The CDR3 contains 11 residues. Germline V gene sequence: CDR1 MDHEN, CDR2 SYDVKM. CDR3 sequence: CASISGYEQYF. As DNA, the CDR3 is TGTGCCAGCATCTCGGGTTACGAGCAGTACTTC.

This chain connects TRBV29-1 to TRBJ2-3, with TRBD2 matching over 7 bases. The V segment lost 6 bases and the J segment 2 bases; nucleotides outside the gene matches: 11. Per germline, CDR1 SQVTM and CDR2 ANQGSEA. CDR3 length: 15 amino acids. The CDR3 protein is CSVSAGGGPTDTQYF. The CDR3, as DNA: TGCAGCGTCTCGGCTGGGGGGGGACCCACAGATACGCAGTATTTT.

This chain uses TRBV20-1 with TRBJ2-7, with D uncertain. Germline V CDR1 and CDR2: DFQATT, SNEGSKA (reference sequence). This CDR3 is 11 amino acids long. With 0 bases removed from V and 6 bases from J, the gap between germline ends came to 6 bases. CDR3 nucleotides: TGCAGTGCTAGAGATAGGCGCGAGCAGTACTTC. This codes for CSARDRREQYF.

The chain carries TRBV6-5 and TRBJ1-2; no clear D. Germline assignment: CDR1 MNHEY and CDR2 SVGAGI. V was shortened by 5 bases and J by 4 bases, with 14 bases between the two germline ends. The CDR3 length is 14 residues. The CDR3 protein is CASSLPQEGYGYTF. For the CDR3, the DNA is TGTGCCAGCAGTCTACCCCAGGAGGGCTATGGCTACACCTTC.

The chain has TRBV5-4 and TRBJ1-2; D ambiguous. This CDR3 contains 15 residues. Trimming shortened V by 1 base and J by 2 bases, and 12 bases separated the two germline ends. The germline V gene has CDR1 SGHNT and CDR2 YYREEE (reference sequence). CDR3 nucleotide sequence: TGTGCCAGCAGCTTGAGGATCGGACGAAACTATGGCTACACCTTC. It codes for CASSLRIGRNYGYTF.

V is TRBV7-9 and J is TRBJ1-5; 7 bases are shared with TRBD1. J gave up 1 base and V 4 bases, and 7 bases lay outside the gene matches. Germline values: CDR1 SEHNR, CDR2 FQNEAQ (reference sequence). CDR3 length: 16 amino acids. This chain's CDR3 is CASSYQTGTSNQPQHF. The DNA for the CDR3 is TGTGCCAGCAGCTACCAGACAGGGACCAGCAATCAGCCCCAGCATTTT.

The chain uses TRBV3-1 (or the pseudogene TRBV3-2) and TRBJ1-5; the D is unclear. The CDR3 runs 12 residues. The V and J ends lost 0 bases and 7 bases respectively, with 4 bases between them. Germline CDR1 reads LGHDT; CDR2 reads YNNKEL (reference sequence). For the CDR3, the DNA is TGTGCCAGCAGCCAAGAAGGGCAGCCCCAGCATTTT. This codes for CASSQEGQPQHF.

The chain employs TRBV6-8 and TRBJ1-1, with D maybe TRBD1 (5 bases). From germline, CDR1 is MNHGY and CDR2 SAAAGT. Trimming left V 2 bases short and J 1 base short, with 20 bases between. The CDR3 loop spans 18 amino acids. The CDR3 reads CASSYELWDGRSNTEAFF. Here the CDR3 DNA reads TGTGCCAGCAGTTACGAGTTGTGGGACGGCCGGTCGAACACTGAAGCTTTCTTT.

The J gene is TRBJ1-2, the V gene TRBV14; D unclear. V was clipped by 4 bases and J by 8 bases, with 17 bases between them. Germline V CDR1 and CDR2: SGHDN, FVKESK. The CDR3 covers 14 residues. The CDR3 region has the DNA TGTGCCAGCAGCCTCGCCGGACCAGGAAGAGGCTACACCTTC. This translates into CASSLAGPGRGYTF.

The table lists this clone with a count of one. The V call is TRBV18, the J call TRBJ2-3; 8 bases match TRBD1. This CDR3 region has 16 residues. V dropped 4 bases and J dropped 2; count of bases not matched to a gene: 8. The germline CDR1 and CDR2 sequences are KGHSH and LQKENI. This CDR3 reads CASSLRPQGATDTQYF. CDR3 DNA sequence: TGTGCCAGCTCACTCCGACCCCAGGGGGCCACAGATACGCAGTATTTT.

The CDR3 DNA sequence: TGTGCCAGCAGTGACCAACCACAGGTCTCCTACGAGCAGTACTTC. Protein sequence: CASSDQPQVSYEQYF. J is TRBJ2-7 and V is TRBV6-1; possible D gene TRBD1, 5 bases. Trimming removed 3 bases from V and 0 bases from J, with 12 bases in between. This CDR3 spans 15 amino acids. Germline CDR1 is MNHNS and CDR2 is SASEGT.

This clone was counted only a few times. The rearrangement joins TRBV19 to TRBJ1-5, with D unresolved. V lost 8 bases, J lost 6 bases, and 14 bases lay in between. Germline CDR1 is LNHDA and CDR2 is SQIVND (reference sequence). The CDR3 loop spans 13 amino acids. The CDR3 sequence is CASRTGAAQPQHF. CDR3 nucleotides: TGTGCCAGTCGCACGGGAGCGGCTCAGCCCCAGCATTTT.

The sample holds many counts of this clone. The genes are TRBV5-1 and TRBJ2-7, with a weak D call TRBD1 (7 bases). Trimming shortened V by 4 bases and J by 3 bases, and 14 bases separated the two germline ends. CDR1 and CDR2 (germline): SGHRS, YFSETQ. The CDR3 is 14 residues long. The CDR3 is CASSPFQGGYEQYF. The CDR3 nucleotides are TGCGCCAGCAGCCCTTTTCAGGGGGGCTACGAGCAGTACTTC.

CDR3: CATTGTGHNEKLFF. The CDR3 bases are TGTGCCACCACCGGGACAGGGCATAATGAAAAACTGTTTTTT. This chain connects TRBV25-1 to TRBJ1-4; 9 bases are a match to TRBD1. J was trimmed by 4 bases and V by 10 bases; bases with no gene match: 7. CDR3 length: 14 residues. CDR1 MGHDK and CDR2 SYGVNS come from the germline V gene. The complete variable domain, with remaining parts taken from reference TRBV25-1 and TRBJ1-4, reads EADIYQTPRYLVIGTGKKITLECSQTMGHDKMYWYQQDPGMELHLIHYSYGVNSTEKGDLSSESTVSRIRTEHFPLTLESARPSHTSQYLCATTGTGHNEKLFFGSGTQLSVL.

This rearrangement joins TRBV7-3 to TRBJ2-2; 8 bases are a match to TRBD2. J gave up 2 bases and V 5 bases, and 7 bases lay outside the gene matches. Germline V gene sequence: CDR1 SGHTA, CDR2 FQGTGA. This CDR3 region has 16 residues. The CDR3: CASSPPSGGNTGELFF. The CDR3 nucleotides are TGTGCCAGCAGCCCTCCCAGCGGGGGAAACACCGGGGAGCTGTTTTTT.

Notes on this clone: The same CDR3 is also encoded by other DNA sequences in this sample. The chain has TRBV7-9 and TRBJ1-1, with D perhaps matching TRBD1 (5 bases). The CDR3 is 14 amino acids. Per germline, CDR1 SEHNR and CDR2 FQNEAQ (reference sequence). V lost 1 base, J lost 4 bases, and 10 bases lay in between. CDR3 protein: CASSLGRAGTEAFF. CDR3 DNA: TGTGCCAGCAGCTTAGGCAGGGCGGGCACTGAAGCTTTCTTT.

The rearrangement links TRBV6-6 to TRBJ2-7; 7 nucleotides match TRBD1. V lost 5 bases to trimming and J lost 0 bases; unmatched junction nucleotides: 4. The germline V gene encodes CDR1 MNHNY and CDR2 SVGAGI (reference sequence). The length of the CDR3 is 14 residues. CDR3 loop: CASSGRDSSYEQYF. The CDR3 DNA follows: TGTGCCAGCAGTGGACGGGACAGCTCCTACGAGCAGTACTTC.

This clone has only one observation. The CDR3 spells CASSLLGDYGYTF. The CDR3 nucleotides read TGTGCCAGCAGCCTCCTGGGTGACTATGGCTACACCTTC. The genes are TRBV6-2 or TRBV6-3 and TRBJ1-2; D uncertain. Germline assignment: CDR1 MNHEY and CDR2 SVGEGT. The V end was cut by 6 bases, the J end by 3 bases, with 11 bases between. The CDR3 covers 13 residues.

This clone was counted once. This chain connects TRBV5-6 to TRBJ1-5; a weak D match, TRBD1 (5 bases). Germline assignment: CDR1 SGHDT and CDR2 YYEEEE. The CDR3 sequence is 16 residues long. The V end lost 0 bases, the J end lost 0 bases, and 10 bases lay between the germline ends. The CDR3 spells CASSLGQGYSNQPQHF. The CDR3 DNA follows: TGTGCCAGCAGCTTGGGGCAGGGATATAGCAATCAGCCCCAGCATTTT.

This clone has a handful of counts. The V call is TRBV28, the J call TRBJ2-6; D ambiguous. Germline assignment: CDR1 MDHEN and CDR2 SYDVKM. The V end was cut by 4 bases, the J end by 0 bases, with 19 bases between. The CDR3 has 19 residues. Here the CDR3 reads CASSSPRWSQVSGANVLTF. CDR3 sequence (DNA): TGTGCCAGCAGTTCCCCCCGTTGGAGCCAAGTCTCTGGGGCCAACGTCCTGACTTTC. Looking up the rest from reference TRBV28 and TRBJ2-6 gives the full variable domain: DVKVTQSSRYLVKRTGEKVFLECVQDMDHENMFWYRQDPGLGLRLIYFSYDVKMKEKGDIPEGYSVSREKKERFSLILESASTNQTSMYLCASSSPRWSQVSGANVLTFGAGSRLTVL.